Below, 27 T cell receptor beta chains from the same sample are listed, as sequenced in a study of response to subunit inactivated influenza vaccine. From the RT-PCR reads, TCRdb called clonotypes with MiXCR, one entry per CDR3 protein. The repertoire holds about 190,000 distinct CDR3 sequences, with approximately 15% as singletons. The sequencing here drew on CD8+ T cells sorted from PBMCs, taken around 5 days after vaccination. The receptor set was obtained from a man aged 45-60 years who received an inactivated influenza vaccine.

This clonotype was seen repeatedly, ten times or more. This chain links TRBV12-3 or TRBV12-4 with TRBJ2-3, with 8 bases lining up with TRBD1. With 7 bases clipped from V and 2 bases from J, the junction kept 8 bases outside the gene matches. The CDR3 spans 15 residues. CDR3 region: CASTHRGQDTDTQYF. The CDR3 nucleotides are TGTGCCAGCACGCACCGGGGACAGGACACAGATACGCAGTATTTT.

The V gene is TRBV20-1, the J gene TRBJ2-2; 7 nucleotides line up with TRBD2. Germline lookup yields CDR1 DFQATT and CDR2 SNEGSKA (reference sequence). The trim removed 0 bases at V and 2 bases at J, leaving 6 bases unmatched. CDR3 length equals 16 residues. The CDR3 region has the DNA TGCAGTGCTAGAGATGCAGGGAGGGGAAACACCGGGGAGCTGTTTTTT. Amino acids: CSARDAGRGNTGELFF.

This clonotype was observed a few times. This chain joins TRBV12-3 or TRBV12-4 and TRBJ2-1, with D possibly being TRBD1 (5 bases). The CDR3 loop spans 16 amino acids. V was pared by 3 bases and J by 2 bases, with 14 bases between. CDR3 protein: CASSFLPQGPYNEQFF. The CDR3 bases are TGTGCCAGCAGTTTTCTTCCGCAGGGCCCCTACAATGAGCAGTTCTTC.

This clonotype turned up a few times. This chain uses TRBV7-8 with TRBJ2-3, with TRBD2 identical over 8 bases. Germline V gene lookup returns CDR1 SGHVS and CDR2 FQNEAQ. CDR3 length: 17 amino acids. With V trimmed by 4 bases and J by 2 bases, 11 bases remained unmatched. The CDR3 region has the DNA TGTGCCAGCAGCTCATCTCTTTTGCGGGGGGTCACAGATACGCAGTATTTT. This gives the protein CASSSSLLRGVTDTQYF.

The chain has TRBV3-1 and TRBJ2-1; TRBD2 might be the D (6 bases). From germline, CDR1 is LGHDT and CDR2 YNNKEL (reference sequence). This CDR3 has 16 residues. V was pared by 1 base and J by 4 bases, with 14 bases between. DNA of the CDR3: TGTGCCAGCAGCCAAGGCGGGGCCCCCTTTTACAATGAGCAGTTCTTC. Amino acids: CASSQGGAPFYNEQFF.

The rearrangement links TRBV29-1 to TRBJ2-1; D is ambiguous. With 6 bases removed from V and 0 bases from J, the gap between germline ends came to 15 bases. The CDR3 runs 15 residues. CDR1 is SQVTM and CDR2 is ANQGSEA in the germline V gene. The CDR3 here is CSVLPYPSSYNEQFF. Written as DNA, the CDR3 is TGCAGCGTGTTACCTTACCCGAGCTCCTACAATGAGCAGTTCTTC.

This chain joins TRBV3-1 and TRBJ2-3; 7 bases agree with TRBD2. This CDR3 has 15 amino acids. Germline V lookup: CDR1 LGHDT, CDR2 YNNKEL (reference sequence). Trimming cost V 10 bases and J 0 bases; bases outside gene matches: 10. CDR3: CATCPSGISTDTQYF. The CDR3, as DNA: TGTGCCACCTGCCCGAGCGGGATAAGCACAGATACGCAGTATTTT.

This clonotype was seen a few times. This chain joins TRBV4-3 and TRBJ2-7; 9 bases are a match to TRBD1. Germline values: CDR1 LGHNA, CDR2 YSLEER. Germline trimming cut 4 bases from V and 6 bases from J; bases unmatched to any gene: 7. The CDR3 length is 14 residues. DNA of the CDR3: TGCGCCAGCAGCCCGCAGGGACAGGGAGTCGAGCAGTACTTC. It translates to CASSPQGQGVEQYF.

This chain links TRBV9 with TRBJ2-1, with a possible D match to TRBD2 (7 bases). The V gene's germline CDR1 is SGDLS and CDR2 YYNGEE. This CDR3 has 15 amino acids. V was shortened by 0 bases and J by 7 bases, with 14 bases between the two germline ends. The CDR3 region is CASSVASGGGNEQFF. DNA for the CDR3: TGTGCCAGCAGCGTAGCTAGCGGAGGGGGTAATGAGCAGTTCTTC.

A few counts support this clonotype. CDR3 amino acids: CASSYGTSDIINIQYF. In DNA, the CDR3 is TGTGCCAGCAGTTACGGGACTAGCGATATAATAAACATTCAGTACTTC. This chain uses TRBV28 with TRBJ2-4; TRBD2 agrees at 10 bases. V was pared by 4 bases and J by 6 bases, with 9 bases of the junction left unmatched. This CDR3 has 16 residues. Germline values: CDR1 MDHEN, CDR2 SYDVKM.

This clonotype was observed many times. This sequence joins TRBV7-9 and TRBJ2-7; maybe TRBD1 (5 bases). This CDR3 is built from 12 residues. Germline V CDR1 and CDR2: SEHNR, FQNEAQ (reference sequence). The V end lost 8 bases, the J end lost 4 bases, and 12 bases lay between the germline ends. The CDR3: CASSRDGYEQYF. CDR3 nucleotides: TGTGCCAGCTCCAGGGATGGTTACGAGCAGTACTTC.

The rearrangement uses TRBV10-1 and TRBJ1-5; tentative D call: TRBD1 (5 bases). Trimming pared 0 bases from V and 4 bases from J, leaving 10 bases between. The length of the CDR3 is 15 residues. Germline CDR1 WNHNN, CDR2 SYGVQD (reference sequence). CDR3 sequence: CASSESGAGNQPQHF. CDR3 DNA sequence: TGCGCCAGCAGTGAGTCCGGGGCTGGGAATCAGCCCCAGCATTTT.

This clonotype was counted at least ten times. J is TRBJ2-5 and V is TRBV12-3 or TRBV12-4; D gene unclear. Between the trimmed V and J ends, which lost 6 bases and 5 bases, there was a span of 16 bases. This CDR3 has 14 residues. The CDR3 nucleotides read TGTGCCAGCAGCCATAGGACCAGCACGGAGACCCAGTACTTC. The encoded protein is CASSHRTSTETQYF.

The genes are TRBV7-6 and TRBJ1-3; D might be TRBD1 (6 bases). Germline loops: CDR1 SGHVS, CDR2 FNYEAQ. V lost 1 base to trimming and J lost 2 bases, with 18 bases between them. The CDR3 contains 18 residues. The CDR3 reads CASSLEVPQGGPGNTIYF. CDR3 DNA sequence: TGTGCCAGCAGCTTAGAGGTCCCACAGGGTGGGCCTGGAAACACCATATATTTT. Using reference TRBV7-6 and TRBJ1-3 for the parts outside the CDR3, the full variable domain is GAGVSQSPRYKVTKRGQDVALRCDPISGHVSLYWYRQALGQGPEFLTYFNYEAQQDKSGLPNDRFSAERPEGSISTLTIQRTEQRDSAMYRCASSLEVPQGGPGNTIYFGEGSWLTVV.

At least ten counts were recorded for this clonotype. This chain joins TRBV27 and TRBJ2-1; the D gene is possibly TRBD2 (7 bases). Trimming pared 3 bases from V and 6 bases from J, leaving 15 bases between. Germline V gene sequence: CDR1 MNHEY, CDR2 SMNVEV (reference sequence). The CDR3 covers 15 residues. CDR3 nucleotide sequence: TGTGCCAGCAGTTTCCACCGAGGGGGGGGCAATGAGCAGTTCTTC. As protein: CASSFHRGGGNEQFF.

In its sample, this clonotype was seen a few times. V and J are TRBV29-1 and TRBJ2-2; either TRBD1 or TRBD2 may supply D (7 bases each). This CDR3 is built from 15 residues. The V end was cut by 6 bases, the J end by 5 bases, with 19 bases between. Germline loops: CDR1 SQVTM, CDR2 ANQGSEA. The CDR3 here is CSVEGAGVYTGELFF. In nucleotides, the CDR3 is TGCAGCGTCGAGGGGGCGGGGGTTTATACCGGGGAGCTGTTTTTT.

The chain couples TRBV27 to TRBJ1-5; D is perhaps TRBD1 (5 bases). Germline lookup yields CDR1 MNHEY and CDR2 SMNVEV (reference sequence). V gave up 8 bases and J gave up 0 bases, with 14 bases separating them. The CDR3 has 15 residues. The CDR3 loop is CASGYTGVSNQPQHF. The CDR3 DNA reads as TGTGCCAGCGGCTACACAGGAGTTAGCAATCAGCCCCAGCATTTT.

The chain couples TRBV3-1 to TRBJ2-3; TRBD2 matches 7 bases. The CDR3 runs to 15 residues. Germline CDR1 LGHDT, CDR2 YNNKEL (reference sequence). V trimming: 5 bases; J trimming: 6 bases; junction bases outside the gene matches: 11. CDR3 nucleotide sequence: TGTGCCAGCAGCTTGAGCGGGATCGGGCGGGATACGCAGTATTTT. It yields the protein CASSLSGIGRDTQYF.

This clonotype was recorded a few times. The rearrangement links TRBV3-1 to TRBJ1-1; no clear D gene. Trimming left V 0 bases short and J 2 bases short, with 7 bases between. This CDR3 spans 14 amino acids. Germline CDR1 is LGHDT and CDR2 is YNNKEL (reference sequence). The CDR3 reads CASSQDPFNTEAFF. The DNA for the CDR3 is TGTGCCAGCAGCCAAGATCCATTCAACACTGAAGCTTTCTTT.

CDR3 residues: CATSAGDYEQYF. CDR3 DNA: TGTGCCACCAGTGCCGGCGACTACGAGCAGTACTTC. The rearrangement joins TRBV24-1 to TRBJ2-7; no reliable D call. Germline V lookup: CDR1 KGHDR, CDR2 SFDVKD. The CDR3 totals 12 residues. The ends were cut back, 5 bases at V and 3 bases at J, with 7 bases in the middle.

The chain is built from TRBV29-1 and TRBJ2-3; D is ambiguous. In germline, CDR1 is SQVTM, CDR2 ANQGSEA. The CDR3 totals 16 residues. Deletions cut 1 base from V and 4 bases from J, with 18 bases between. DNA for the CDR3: TGCAGCGTTGAAGGACGGATGGTGGAGAGCGCAGATACGCAGTATTTT. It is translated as CSVEGRMVESADTQYF.

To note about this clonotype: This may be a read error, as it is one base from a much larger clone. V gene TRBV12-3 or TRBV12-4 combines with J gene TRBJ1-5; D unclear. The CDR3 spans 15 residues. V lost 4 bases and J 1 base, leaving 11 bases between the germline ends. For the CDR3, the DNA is TGTGCCAGCAGTTCCACTAGTCGGAGCAATCAGCCCCAGCATTTT. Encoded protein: CASSSTSRSNQPQHF.

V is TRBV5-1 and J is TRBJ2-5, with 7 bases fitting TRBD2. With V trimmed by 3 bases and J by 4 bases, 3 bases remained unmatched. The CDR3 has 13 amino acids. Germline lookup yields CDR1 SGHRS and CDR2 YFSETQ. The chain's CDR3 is CASSSGLLETQYF. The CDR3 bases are TGCGCCAGCAGCTCGGGACTACTAGAGACCCAGTACTTC.

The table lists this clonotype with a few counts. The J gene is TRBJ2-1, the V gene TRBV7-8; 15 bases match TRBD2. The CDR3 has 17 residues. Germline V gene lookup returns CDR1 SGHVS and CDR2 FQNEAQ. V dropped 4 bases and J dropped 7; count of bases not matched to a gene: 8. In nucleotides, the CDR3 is TGTGCCAGCAGCTCTGGACTAGCGGGAGGGCCGGGTAATGAGCAGTTCTTC. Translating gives CASSSGLAGGPGNEQFF. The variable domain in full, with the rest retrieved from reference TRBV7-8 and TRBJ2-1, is GAGVSQSPRYKVAKRGQDVALRCDPISGHVSLFWYQQALGQGPEFLTYFQNEAQLDKSGLPSDRFFAERPEGSVSTLKIQRTQQEDSAVYLCASSSGLAGGPGNEQFFGPGTRLTVL.

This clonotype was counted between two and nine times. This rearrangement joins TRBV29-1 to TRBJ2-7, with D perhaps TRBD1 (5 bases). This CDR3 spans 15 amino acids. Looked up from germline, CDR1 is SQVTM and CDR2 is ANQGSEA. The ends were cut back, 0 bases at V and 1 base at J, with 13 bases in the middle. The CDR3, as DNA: TGCAGCGTTGAAGAAGGGTTGACAGATTCCTACGAGCAGTACTTC. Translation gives CSVEEGLTDSYEQYF.

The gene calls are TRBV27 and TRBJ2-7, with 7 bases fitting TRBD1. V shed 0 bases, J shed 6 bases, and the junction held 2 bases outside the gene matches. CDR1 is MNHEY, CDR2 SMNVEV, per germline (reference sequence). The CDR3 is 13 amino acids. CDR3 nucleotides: TGTGCCAGCAGTTTATCACGACAGGGCGAGCAGTACTTC. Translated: CASSLSRQGEQYF.

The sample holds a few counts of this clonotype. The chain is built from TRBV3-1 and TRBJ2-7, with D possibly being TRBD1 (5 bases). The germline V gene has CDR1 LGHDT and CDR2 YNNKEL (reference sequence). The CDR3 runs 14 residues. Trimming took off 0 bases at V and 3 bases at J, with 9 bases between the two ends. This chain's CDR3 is CASSQDDSFYEQYF. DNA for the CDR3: TGTGCCAGCAGCCAAGATGACAGCTTCTACGAGCAGTACTTC.